The 24 T cell receptor beta chains listed next were all sequenced from one sample in a study of CD8+ T cells in alopecia areata. Treatment defined: oral pan-JAK inhibitor, 5-10 mg twice daily. RNA, once extracted, was reverse transcribed into cDNA for use as the sequencing template. Sequencing used immunoSEQ multiplex PCR; TCRdb keeps in-frame clones, though not all of them. The sample has some 220,000 clones, under 75% seen once; the top ten hold roughly 1.5%. The sequences come from CD4+ T cells sorted from blood, collected at week 4, from a patient treated with tofacitinib. The receptors here all came from a human donor with alopecia areata.

The chain joins TRBV15 to TRBJ1-2, with 11 bases fitting TRBD1. J lost 6 bases, V lost 3 bases, and 3 bases had no gene match. The CDR3 runs to 14 residues. Germline V lookup: CDR1 LNHNV, CDR2 YYDKDF (reference sequence). The CDR3 DNA follows: TGTGCCACCAGCAGGGACAGGGGGCAAGATGGCTACACCTTC. Translating it yields CATSRDRGQDGYTF.

This chain uses TRBV30 with TRBJ1-5; D ambiguous. CDR3 length: 18 amino acids. Trimming cost V 0 bases and J 2 bases, with 20 bases left between them. Germline V gene sequence: CDR1 GTSNPN, CDR2 SVGIG (reference sequence). For the CDR3, the DNA is TGTGCCTGGAGTGTTGGTGGGAGAAGAGGACGCGGCAATCAGCCCCAGCATTTT. Residues: CAWSVGGRRGRGNQPQHF. Full variable domain (rest looked up from reference TRBV30 and TRBJ1-5): SQTIHQWPATLVQPVGSPLSLECTVEGTSNPNLYWYRQAAGRGLQLLFYSVGIGQISSEVPQNLSASRPQDRQFILSSKKLLLSDSGFYLCAWSVGGRRGRGNQPQHFGDGTRLSIL.

This clone was counted a few times. Other nucleotide sequences in the sample specify the same CDR3. The V and J genes are TRBV18 and TRBJ2-3; D is undetermined. Germline values: CDR1 KGHSH, CDR2 LQKENI. V was cut by 2 bases and J by 4 bases, with 1 base left in between. The CDR3 has 11 residues. CDR3 region: CASSPADTQYF. The CDR3 region has the DNA TGTGCCAGCTCACCAGCAGATACGCAGTATTTT.

This clone was seen only a few times. This rearrangement joins TRBV7-2 to TRBJ1-2; D remains unclear. Trimming took 5 bases from V and 3 from J, leaving 19 bases between them. CDR3 length equals 16 residues. The germline V gene has CDR1 SGHTA and CDR2 FQGNSA. CDR3 in amino acids: CASSPDGRSSYYGYTF. For the CDR3, the DNA is TGTGCCAGCAGCCCAGATGGACGGAGCTCTTACTATGGCTACACCTTC.

As to this clone: Other DNA variants within this sample encode the same CDR3. The chain employs TRBV29-1 and TRBJ1-1; D remains ambiguous. CDR3 length: 10 amino acids. With 7 bases removed from V and 1 base from J, the gap between germline ends came to 4 bases. Germline V gives CDR1 SQVTM, CDR2 ANQGSEA. The CDR3 sequence is CSAGNTEAFF. The CDR3 nucleotides read TGCAGCGCCGGGAACACTGAAGCTTTCTTT.

The V call is TRBV29-1, the J call TRBJ1-2; TRBD1 is a possible D gene (6 bases). The V gene lost 6 bases and the J gene lost 3 bases, with 11 bases spanning the gap. CDR3 length: 12 amino acids. Germline assignment: CDR1 SQVTM and CDR2 ANQGSEA. Written as DNA, the CDR3 is TGCAGCGTCGGACAGTCTGACTATGGCTACACCTTC. Its protein is CSVGQSDYGYTF.

This clone was seen a handful of times. The chain links TRBV29-1 to TRBJ2-1; TRBD2 aligns across 7 bases. Germline V gene lookup returns CDR1 SQVTM and CDR2 ANQGSEA. The V and J ends lost 0 bases and 2 bases, in that order; junction bases with no gene match: 10. This CDR3 is built from 17 residues. The CDR3: CSVEERGLADPYNEQFF. The CDR3 coding sequence is TGCAGCGTTGAAGAACGGGGCCTAGCGGACCCCTACAATGAGCAGTTCTTC.

CDR3 loop: CASSRRQGAGGPIDTQYF. The CDR3 DNA sequence: TGTGCCAGCAGCCGCCGGCAGGGTGCGGGGGGGCCGATAGATACGCAGTATTTT. The chain combines TRBV7-2 with TRBJ2-3; TRBD2 aligns across 9 bases. V lost 5 bases and J lost 5; bases outside the gene matches: 17. The CDR3 spans 18 residues. Germline loops: CDR1 SGHTA, CDR2 FQGNSA. The entire variable domain, with the rest obtained from reference TRBV7-2 and TRBJ2-3, is as follows: GAGVSQSPSNKVTEKGKDVELRCDPISGHTALYWYRQSLGQGLEFLIYFQGNSAPDKSGLPSDRFSAERTGGSVSTLTIQRTQQEDSAVYLCASSRRQGAGGPIDTQYFGPGTRLTVL.

The chain employs TRBV30 and TRBJ1-2; the D gene is possibly TRBD1 (6 bases). The CDR3 runs 12 residues. Germline values: CDR1 GTSNPN, CDR2 SVGIG (reference sequence). CDR3 sequence (DNA): TGTGTTACTGGTACAGGGTACCATGGCTACACCTTC. This sequence encodes CVTGTGYHGYTF.

The chain carries TRBV5-1 and TRBJ2-5; a weak D match, TRBD1 (5 bases). There are 13 residues in the CDR3. Germline V gene lookup returns CDR1 SGHRS and CDR2 YFSETQ. V was trimmed by 0 bases and J by 5 bases, leaving 8 bases between them. CDR3 coding DNA: TGCGCCAGCAGCTTGGGCTCAGGGGAGACCCAGTACTTC. It codes for CASSLGSGETQYF.

The CDR3 DNA sequence: TGCGCCAGCAGCTTCCACAGTAACACTGAAGCTTTCTTT. This codes for CASSFHSNTEAFF. This rearrangement joins TRBV5-1 to TRBJ1-1, with D unresolved. The CDR3 contains 13 residues. Germline V gives CDR1 SGHRS, CDR2 YFSETQ. V was clipped by 2 bases and J by 2 bases, with 7 bases between them.

In DNA, the CDR3 is TGTGCCAGTAGTAGAGCCGGGACGGACTACGAGCAGTACTTC. This translates into CASSRAGTDYEQYF. The chain has TRBV19 and TRBJ2-7, with D perhaps matching TRBD1 or TRBD2 (5 bases each). The CDR3 totals 14 residues. Germline V gene sequence: CDR1 LNHDA, CDR2 SQIVND (reference sequence). Trimming removed 4 bases from V and 3 bases from J, with 13 bases in between.

The chain uses TRBV6-1 and TRBJ2-1; D might be TRBD1 (6 bases). The germline gives CDR1 MNHNS, CDR2 SASEGT. With 1 base removed from V and 6 bases from J, the gap between germline ends came to 16 bases. The CDR3 runs to 16 residues. CDR3 sequence: CASSEGHRASLNEQFF. The CDR3 DNA is TGTGCCAGCAGTGAAGGTCACAGGGCATCCCTCAATGAGCAGTTCTTC.

The V gene is TRBV9, the J gene TRBJ2-6, with TRBD1 as a possible D gene (6 bases). V was pared by 2 bases and J by 4 bases, with 16 bases between. This CDR3 region has 17 residues. Germline-derived CDR1 and CDR2 are SGDLS and YYNGEE. CDR3 in DNA: TGTGCCAGCAGCGTCCTACAGGGTGGCACAGGGGCCAACGTCCTGACTTTC. It translates to CASSVLQGGTGANVLTF.

This clone was seen a handful of times. The chain carries TRBV28 and TRBJ2-3, with TRBD1 matching over 8 bases. V dropped 6 bases and J dropped 3; count of bases not matched to a gene: 11. Germline CDR1 MDHEN, CDR2 SYDVKM. The CDR3 totals 16 residues. In DNA, the CDR3 is TGTGCCAGCAGGCGACAGGGGAGAAAGGGGACAGATACGCAGTATTTT. Translation: CASRRQGRKGTDTQYF.

The V and J genes are TRBV25-1 and TRBJ1-2; TRBD1 is a possible D gene (5 bases). The CDR3 consists of 14 residues. CDR1 is MGHDK, CDR2 SYGVNS, per germline. Trimming left V 3 bases short and J 2 bases short, with 10 bases between. CDR3 region: CASSEAGRNYGYTF. CDR3 DNA: TGTGCCAGCAGTGAGGCAGGGAGGAACTATGGCTACACCTTC.

The V gene is TRBV27, the J gene TRBJ1-5; a possible D gene is TRBD1 (6 bases). The germline CDR1 and CDR2 sequences are MNHEY and SMNVEV (reference sequence). Trimming stripped 5 bases from V and 9 bases from J, with 14 bases between. The CDR3 has 13 amino acids. CDR3 sequence: CASSPRGGVPQHF. CDR3 sequence (DNA): TGTGCCAGCAGTCCGCGAGGGGGTGTGCCCCAGCATTTT.

This clone was recorded once. J is TRBJ2-2 and V is TRBV6-5; the D gene is possibly TRBD2 (5 bases). The CDR3 sequence is 13 residues long. V was trimmed by 6 bases and J by 4 bases, leaving 9 bases between them. The germline V gene encodes CDR1 MNHEY and CDR2 SVGAGI. The CDR3 region is CASRPAGTGELFF. The CDR3 bases are TGTGCCAGCAGACCCGCGGGCACCGGGGAGCTGTTTTTT.

J is TRBJ2-7 and V is TRBV27; tentative D call: TRBD2 (5 bases). Germline assignment: CDR1 MNHEY and CDR2 SMNVEV (reference sequence). The CDR3 covers 13 residues. V lost 0 bases and J 8 bases, leaving 11 bases between the germline ends. The CDR3 here is CASSLSGSGKQYF. The CDR3 bases are TGTGCCAGCAGTTTATCTGGCTCGGGGAAGCAGTACTTC.

This chain joins TRBV7-8 and TRBJ1-6; D is unclear. Looked up from germline, CDR1 is SGHVS and CDR2 is FQNEAQ. The CDR3 contains 15 residues. Trimming removed 4 bases from V and 0 bases from J, with 7 bases in between. The DNA for the CDR3 is TGTGCCAGCAGCTCCGGAAGCTCCTATAATTCACCCCTCCACTTT. Translating it yields CASSSGSSYNSPLHF.

The chain joins TRBV7-2 to TRBJ1-1; tentative D call: TRBD1 (5 bases). The CDR3 runs to 14 residues. The germline CDR1 and CDR2 sequences are SGHTA and FQGNSA. V was pared by 4 bases and J by 0 bases, with 9 bases between. CDR3 sequence: CASSWGPVNTEAFF. The CDR3 DNA is TGTGCCAGCAGCTGGGGCCCAGTGAACACTGAAGCTTTCTTT.

This chain uses TRBV30 with TRBJ1-6; D gene ambiguous. The CDR3 is 15 amino acids. Germline values: CDR1 GTSNPN, CDR2 SVGIG (reference sequence). V was pared by 3 bases and J by 7 bases, with 16 bases between. The CDR3 coding sequence is TGTGCCTGGAGACCCAAGGGCGACCACAATTCACCCCTCCACTTT. Encoded protein: CAWRPKGDHNSPLHF.

This clone was detected only a few times. The V gene is TRBV10-3, the J gene TRBJ1-2, with D possibly TRBD1 on 5 matching bases. From germline, CDR1 is ENHRY and CDR2 SYGVKD. This CDR3 spans 14 amino acids. With 0 bases removed from V and 4 bases from J, the gap between germline ends came to 9 bases. The CDR3: CAISESPGTYGYTF. In nucleotides, the CDR3 is TGTGCCATCAGTGAGTCGCCCGGGACCTATGGCTACACCTTC.

This sequence joins TRBV5-1 and TRBJ2-1, with TRBD1 matching over 7 bases. The CDR3 runs 14 residues. After removal of 7 bases from V and 0 bases from J, the junction contained 4 bases not matched to a gene. The germline V gene has CDR1 SGHRS and CDR2 YFSETQ. The CDR3 DNA reads as TGCGCCAGCCGGCGACAGGGCTCCTACAATGAGCAGTTCTTC. Its translation: CASRRQGSYNEQFF. Based on the CDR3 plus reference TRBV5-1 and TRBJ2-1, the full variable domain is KAGVTQTPRYLIKTRGQQVTLSCSPISGHRSVSWYQQTPGQGLQFLFEYFSETQRNKGNFPGRFSGRQFSNSRSEMNVSTLELGDSALYLCASRRQGSYNEQFFGPGTRLTVL.